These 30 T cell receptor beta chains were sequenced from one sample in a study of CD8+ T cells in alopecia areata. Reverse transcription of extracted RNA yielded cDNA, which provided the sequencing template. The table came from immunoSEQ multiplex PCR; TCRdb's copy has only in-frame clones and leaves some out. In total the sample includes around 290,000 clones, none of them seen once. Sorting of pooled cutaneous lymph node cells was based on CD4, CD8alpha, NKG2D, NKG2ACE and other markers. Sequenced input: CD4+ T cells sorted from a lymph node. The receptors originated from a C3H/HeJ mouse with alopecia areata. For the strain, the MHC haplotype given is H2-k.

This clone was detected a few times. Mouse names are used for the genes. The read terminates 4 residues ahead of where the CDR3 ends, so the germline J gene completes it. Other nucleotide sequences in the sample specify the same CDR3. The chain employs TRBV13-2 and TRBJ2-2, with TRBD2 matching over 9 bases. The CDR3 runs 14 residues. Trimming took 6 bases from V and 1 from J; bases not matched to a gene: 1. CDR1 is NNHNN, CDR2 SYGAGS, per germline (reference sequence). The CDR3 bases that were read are TGTGCCAGCGAGACTGGGGGAAACACCGGG. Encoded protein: CASETGGNTG. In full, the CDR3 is CASETGGNTGQLYF.

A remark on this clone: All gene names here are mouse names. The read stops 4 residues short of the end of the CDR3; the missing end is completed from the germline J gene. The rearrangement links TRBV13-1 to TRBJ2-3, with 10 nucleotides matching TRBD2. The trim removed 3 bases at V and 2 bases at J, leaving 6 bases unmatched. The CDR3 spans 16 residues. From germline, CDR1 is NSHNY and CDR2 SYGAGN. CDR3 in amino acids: CASSALGGRFAETLYF. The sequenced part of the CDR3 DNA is TGTGCCAGCAGTGCTCTGGGGGGGCGCTTTGCAGAA.

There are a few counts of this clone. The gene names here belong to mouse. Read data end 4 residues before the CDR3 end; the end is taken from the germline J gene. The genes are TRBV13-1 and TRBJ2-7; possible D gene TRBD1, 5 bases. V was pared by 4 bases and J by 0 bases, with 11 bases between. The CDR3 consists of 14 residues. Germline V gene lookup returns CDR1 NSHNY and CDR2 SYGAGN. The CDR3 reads CASSYDSSSYEQYF. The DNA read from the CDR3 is TGTGCCAGCAGTTATGACAGTAGCTCCTAT.

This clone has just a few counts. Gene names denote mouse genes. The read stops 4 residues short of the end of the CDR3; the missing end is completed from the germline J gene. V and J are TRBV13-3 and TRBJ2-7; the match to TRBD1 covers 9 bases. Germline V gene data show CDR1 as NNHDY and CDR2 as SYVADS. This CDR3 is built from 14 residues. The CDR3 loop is CASRETGGAYEQYF. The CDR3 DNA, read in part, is TGTGCCAGCAGGGAAACAGGGGGCGCTTAT.

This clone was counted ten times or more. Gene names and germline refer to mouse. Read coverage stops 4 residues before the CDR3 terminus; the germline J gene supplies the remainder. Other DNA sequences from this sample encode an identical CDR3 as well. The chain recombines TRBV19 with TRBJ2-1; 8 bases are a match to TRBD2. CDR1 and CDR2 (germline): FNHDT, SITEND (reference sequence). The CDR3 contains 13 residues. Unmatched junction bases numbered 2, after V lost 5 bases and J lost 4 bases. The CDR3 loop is CASRLGVYAEQFF. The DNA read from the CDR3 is TGTGCCAGCAGACTGGGGGTATATGCT. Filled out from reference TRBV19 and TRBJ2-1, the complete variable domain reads GGIITQTPKFLIGQEGQKLTLKCQQNFNHDTMYWYRQDSGKGLRLIYYSITENDLQKGDLSEGYDASREKKSSFSLTVTSAQKNEMAVFLCASRLGVYAEQFFGPGTRLTVL.

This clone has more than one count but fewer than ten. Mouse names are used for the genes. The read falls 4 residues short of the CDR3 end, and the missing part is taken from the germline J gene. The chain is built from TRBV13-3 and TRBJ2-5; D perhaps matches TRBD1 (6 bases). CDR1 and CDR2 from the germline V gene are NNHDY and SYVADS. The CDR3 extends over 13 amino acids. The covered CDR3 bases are TGTGCCAGCAGGCGGGACATCGGGGAC. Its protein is CASRRDIGD. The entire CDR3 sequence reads CASRRDIGDTQYF. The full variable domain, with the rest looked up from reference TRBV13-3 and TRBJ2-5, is EAAVTQSPRSKVAVTGGKVTLSCHQTNNHDYMYWYRQDTGHGLRLIHYSYVADSTEKGDIPDGYKASRPSQENFSLILELASLSQTAVYFCASRRDIGDTQYFGPGTRLLVL.

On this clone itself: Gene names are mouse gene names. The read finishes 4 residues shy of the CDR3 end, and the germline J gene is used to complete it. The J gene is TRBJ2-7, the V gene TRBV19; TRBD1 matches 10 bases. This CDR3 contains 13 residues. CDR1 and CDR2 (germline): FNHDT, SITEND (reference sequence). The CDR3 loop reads CASRRDRGDEQYF. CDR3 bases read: TGTGCCAGCAGACGGGACAGGGGAGAT. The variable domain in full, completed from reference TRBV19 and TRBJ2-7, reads GGIITQTPKFLIGQEGQKLTLKCQQNFNHDTMYWYRQDSGKGLRLIYYSITENDLQKGDLSEGYDASREKKSSFSLTVTSAQKNEMAVFLCASRRDRGDEQYFGPGTRLTVL.

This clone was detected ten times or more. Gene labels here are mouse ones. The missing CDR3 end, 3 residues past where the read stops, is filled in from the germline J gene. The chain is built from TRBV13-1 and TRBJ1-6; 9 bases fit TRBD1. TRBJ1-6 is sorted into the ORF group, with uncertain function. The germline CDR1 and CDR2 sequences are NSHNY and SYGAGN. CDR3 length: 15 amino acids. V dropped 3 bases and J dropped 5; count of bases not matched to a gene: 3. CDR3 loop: CASSGRDRDNSPLYF. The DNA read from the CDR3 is TGTGCCAGCAGTGGCCGGGACAGGGATAATTCGCCC.

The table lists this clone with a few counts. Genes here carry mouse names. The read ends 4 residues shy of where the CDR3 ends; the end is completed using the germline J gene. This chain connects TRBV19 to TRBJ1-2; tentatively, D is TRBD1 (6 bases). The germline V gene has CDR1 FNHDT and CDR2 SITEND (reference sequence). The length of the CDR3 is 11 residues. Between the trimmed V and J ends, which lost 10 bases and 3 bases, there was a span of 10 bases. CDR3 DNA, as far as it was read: TGTGCCCACAGGGAAGACTCC. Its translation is CAHREDS. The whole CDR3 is CAHREDSDYTF. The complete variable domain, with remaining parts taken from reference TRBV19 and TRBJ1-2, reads GGIITQTPKFLIGQEGQKLTLKCQQNFNHDTMYWYRQDSGKGLRLIYYSITENDLQKGDLSEGYDASREKKSSFSLTVTSAQKNEMAVFLCAHREDSDYTFGSGTRLLVI.

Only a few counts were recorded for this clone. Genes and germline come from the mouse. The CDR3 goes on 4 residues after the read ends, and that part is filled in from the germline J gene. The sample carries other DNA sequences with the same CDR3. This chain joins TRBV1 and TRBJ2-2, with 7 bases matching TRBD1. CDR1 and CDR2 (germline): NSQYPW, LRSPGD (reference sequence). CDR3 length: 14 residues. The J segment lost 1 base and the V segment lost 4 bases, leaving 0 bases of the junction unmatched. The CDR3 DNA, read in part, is TGCACCTGCAGTGACAGGGGAAACACCGGG. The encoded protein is CTCSDRGNTG. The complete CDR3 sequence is CTCSDRGNTGQLYF. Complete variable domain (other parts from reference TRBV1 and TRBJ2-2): VTLLEQNPRWRLVPRGQAVNLRCILKNSQYPWMSWYQQDLQKQLQWLFTLRSPGDKEVKSLPGADYLATRVTDTELRLQVANMSQGRTLYCTCSDRGNTGQLYFGEGSKLTVL.

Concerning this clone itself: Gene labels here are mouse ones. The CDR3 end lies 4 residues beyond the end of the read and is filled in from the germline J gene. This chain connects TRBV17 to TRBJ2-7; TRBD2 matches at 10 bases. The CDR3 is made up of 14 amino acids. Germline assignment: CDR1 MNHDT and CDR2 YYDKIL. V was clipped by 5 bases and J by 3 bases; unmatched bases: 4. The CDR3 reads CASSEGDWGYEQYF. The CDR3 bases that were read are TGTGCTAGCAGTGAGGGGGACTGGGGCTAT.

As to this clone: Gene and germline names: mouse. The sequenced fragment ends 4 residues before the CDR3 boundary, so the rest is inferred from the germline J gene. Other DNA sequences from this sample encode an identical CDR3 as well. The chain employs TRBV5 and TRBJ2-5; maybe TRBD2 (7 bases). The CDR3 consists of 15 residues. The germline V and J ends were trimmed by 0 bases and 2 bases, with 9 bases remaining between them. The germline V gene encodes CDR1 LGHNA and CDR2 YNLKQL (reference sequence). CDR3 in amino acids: CASSQEGGPQDTQYF. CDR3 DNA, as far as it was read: TGTGCCAGCAGCCAAGAAGGGGGGCCCCAAGAC.

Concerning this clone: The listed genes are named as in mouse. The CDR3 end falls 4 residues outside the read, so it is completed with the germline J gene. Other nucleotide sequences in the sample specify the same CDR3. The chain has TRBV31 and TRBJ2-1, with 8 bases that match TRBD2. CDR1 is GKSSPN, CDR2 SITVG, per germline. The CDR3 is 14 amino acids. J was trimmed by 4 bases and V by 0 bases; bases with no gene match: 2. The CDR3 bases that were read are TGTGCCTGGAGTCTCACTGGGGGTTATGCT. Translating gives CAWSLTGGYA. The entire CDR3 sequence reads CAWSLTGGYAEQFF.

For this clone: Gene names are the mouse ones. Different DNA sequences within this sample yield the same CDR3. The CDR3 reads CASSDVGGSQNTLYF. The sequenced part of the CDR3 DNA is TGTGCCAGCAGTGACGTGGGGGGGTCTCAAAAC. The rearrangement uses TRBV13-3 and TRBJ2-4, with 8 bases fitting TRBD2. The sequence runs out 4 residues before the end of the CDR3; the remainder is reconstructed from the germline J gene. Germline trimming cut 2 bases from V and 2 bases from J; bases unmatched to any gene: 4. The CDR3 is made up of 15 amino acids. Germline lookup yields CDR1 NNHDY and CDR2 SYVADS.

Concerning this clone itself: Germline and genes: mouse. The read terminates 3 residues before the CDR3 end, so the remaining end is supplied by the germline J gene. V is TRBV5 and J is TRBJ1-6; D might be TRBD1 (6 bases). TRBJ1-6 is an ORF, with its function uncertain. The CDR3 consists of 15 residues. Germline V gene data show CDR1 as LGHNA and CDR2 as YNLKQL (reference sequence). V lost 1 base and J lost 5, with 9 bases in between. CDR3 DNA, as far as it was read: TGTGCCAGCAGCCAAGGGCCAGGGGATAATTCGCCC. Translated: CASSQGPGDNSP. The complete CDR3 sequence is CASSQGPGDNSPLYF.

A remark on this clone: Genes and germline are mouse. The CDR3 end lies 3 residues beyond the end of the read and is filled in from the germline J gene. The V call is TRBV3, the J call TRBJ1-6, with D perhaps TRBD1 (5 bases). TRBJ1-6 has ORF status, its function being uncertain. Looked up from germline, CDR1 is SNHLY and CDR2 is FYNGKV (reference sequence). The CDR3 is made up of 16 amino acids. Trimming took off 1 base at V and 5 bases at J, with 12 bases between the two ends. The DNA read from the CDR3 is TGTGCCAGCAGCTTAGTCGGGGGGAAGAATAATTCGCCC. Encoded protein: CASSLVGGKNNSP. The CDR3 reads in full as CASSLVGGKNNSPLYF.

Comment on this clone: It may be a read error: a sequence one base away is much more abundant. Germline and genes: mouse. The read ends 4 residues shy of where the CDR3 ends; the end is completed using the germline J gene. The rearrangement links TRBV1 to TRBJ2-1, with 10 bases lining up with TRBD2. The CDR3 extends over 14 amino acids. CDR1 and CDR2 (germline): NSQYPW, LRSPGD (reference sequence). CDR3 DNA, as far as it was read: TGCACCTGCAGTGCAGCCTGGGGGGGCGCT. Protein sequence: CTCSAAWGGA. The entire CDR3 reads CTCSAAWGGAEQFF.

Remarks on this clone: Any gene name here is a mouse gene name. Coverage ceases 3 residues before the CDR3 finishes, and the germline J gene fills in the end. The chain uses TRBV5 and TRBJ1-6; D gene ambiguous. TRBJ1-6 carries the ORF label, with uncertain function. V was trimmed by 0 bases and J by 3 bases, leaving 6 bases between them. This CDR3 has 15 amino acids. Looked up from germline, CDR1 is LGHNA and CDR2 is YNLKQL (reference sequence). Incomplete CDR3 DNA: TGTGCCAGCAGCCAAGAGGGTGTCTATAATTCGCCC. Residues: CASSQEGVYNSP. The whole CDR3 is CASSQEGVYNSPLYF.

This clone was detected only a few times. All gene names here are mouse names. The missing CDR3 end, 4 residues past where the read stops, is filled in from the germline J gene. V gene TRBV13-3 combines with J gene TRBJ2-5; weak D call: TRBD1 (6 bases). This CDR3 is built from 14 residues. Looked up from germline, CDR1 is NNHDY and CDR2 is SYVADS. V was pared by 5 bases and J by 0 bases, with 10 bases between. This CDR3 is CASSPDRNQDTQYF. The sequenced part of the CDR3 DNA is TGTGCCAGCAGCCCCGACAGGAACCAAGAC. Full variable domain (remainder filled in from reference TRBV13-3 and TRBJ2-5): EAAVTQSPRSKVAVTGGKVTLSCHQTNNHDYMYWYRQDTGHGLRLIHYSYVADSTEKGDIPDGYKASRPSQENFSLILELASLSQTAVYFCASSPDRNQDTQYFGPGTRLLVL.

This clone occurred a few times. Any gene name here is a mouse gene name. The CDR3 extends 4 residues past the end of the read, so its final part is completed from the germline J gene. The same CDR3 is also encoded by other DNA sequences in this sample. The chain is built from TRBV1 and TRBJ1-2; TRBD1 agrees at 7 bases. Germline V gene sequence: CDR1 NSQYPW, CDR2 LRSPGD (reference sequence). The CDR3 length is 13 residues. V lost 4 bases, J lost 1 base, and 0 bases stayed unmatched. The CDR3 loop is CTCSGDRNSDYTF. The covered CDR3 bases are TGCACCTGCAGTGGGGACAGAAACTCC.

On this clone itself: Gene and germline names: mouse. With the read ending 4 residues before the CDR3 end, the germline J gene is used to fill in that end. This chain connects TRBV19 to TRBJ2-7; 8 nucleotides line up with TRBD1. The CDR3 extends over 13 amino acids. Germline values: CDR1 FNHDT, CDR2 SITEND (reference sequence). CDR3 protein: CASSDRGYYEQYF. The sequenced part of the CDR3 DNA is TGTGCCAGCAGCGACAGGGGCTATTAT.

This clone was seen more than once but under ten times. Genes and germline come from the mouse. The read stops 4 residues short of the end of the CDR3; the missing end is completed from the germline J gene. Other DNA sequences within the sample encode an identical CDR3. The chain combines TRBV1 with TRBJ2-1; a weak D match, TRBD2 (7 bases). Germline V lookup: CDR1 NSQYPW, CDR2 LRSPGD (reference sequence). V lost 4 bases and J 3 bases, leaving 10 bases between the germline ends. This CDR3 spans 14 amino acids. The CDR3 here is CTCSGRGGYAEQFF. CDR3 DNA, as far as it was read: TGCACCTGCAGTGGGAGGGGGGGCTATGCT.

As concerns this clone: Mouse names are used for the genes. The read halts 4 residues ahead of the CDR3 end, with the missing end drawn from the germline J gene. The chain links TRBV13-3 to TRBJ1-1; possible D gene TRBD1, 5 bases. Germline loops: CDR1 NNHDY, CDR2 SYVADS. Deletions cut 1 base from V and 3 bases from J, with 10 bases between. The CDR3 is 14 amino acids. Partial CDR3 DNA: TGTGCCAGCAGTGATCCGGGGGGAGACACA. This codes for CASSDPGGDT. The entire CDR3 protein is CASSDPGGDTEVFF.

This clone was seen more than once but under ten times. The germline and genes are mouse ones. CDR3 DNA (partial): TGTGCCAGCAGTGATAGGGGGGGCCTCTCCTAT. Translation gives CASSDRGGLSY. The full CDR3 protein is CASSDRGGLSYEQYF. This chain uses TRBV13-3 with TRBJ2-7; 8 bases map to TRBD2. The read halts 4 residues ahead of the CDR3 end, with the missing end drawn from the germline J gene. Germline V gene data show CDR1 as NNHDY and CDR2 as SYVADS. The CDR3 length is 15 residues. V lost 1 base and J lost 0; bases outside the gene matches: 3.

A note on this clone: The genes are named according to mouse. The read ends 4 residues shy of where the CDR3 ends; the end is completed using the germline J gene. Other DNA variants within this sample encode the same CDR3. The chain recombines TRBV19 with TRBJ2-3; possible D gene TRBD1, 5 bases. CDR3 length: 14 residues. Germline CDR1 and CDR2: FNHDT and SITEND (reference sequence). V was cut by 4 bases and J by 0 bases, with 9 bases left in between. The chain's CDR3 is CASSRQKSAETLYF. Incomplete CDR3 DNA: TGTGCCAGCAGTCGACAGAAAAGTGCAGAA.

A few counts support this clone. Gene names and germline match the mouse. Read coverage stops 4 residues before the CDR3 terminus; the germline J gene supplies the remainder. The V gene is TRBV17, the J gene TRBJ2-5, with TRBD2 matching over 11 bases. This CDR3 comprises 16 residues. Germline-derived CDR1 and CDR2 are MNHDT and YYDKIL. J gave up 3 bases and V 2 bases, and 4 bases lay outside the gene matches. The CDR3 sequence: CASSRYGTGGQDTQYF. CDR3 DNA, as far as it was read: TGTGCTAGCAGTAGATACGGGACTGGGGGTCAAGAC.

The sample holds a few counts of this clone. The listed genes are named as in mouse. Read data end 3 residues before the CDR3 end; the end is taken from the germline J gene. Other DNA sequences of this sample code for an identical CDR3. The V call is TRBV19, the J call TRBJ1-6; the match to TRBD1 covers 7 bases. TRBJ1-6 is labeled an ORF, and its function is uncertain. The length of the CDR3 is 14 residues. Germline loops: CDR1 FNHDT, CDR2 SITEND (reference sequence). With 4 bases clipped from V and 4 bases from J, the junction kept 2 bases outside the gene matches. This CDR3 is CASSGTDYNSPLYF. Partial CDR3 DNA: TGTGCCAGCAGTGGGACAGATTATAATTCGCCC.

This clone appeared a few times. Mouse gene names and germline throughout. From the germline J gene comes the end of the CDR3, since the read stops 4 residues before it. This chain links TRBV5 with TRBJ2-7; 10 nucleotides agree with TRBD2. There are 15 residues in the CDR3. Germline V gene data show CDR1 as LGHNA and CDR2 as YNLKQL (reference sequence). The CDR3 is CASSQVGGLGYEQYF. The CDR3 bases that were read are TGTGCCAGCAGCCAAGTAGGGGGACTGGGGTAT.

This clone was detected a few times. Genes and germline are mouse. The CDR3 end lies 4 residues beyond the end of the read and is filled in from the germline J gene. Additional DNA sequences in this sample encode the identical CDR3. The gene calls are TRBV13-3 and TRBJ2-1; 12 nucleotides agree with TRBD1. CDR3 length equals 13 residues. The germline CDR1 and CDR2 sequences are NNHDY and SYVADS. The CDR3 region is CASRDRGRAEQFF. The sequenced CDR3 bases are TGTGCCAGCCGGGACAGGGGGCGAGCT.

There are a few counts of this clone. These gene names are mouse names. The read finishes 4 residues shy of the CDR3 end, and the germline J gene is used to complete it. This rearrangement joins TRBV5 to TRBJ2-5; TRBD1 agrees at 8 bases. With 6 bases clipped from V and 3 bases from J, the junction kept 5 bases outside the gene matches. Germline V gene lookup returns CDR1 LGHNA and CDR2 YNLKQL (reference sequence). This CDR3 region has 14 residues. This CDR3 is CASSPRGPQDTQYF. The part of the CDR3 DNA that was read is TGTGCCAGCAGTCCCAGGGGGCCTCAAGAC.